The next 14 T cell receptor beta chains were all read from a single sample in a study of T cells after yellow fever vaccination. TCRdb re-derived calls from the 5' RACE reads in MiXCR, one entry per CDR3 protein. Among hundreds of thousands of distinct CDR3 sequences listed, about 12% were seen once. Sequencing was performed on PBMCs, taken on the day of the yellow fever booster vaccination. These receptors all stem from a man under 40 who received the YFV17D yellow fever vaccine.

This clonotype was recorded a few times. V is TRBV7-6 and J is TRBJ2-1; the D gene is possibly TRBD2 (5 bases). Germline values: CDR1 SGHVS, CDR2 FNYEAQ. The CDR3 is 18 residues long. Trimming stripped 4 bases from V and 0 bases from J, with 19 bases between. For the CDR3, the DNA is TGTGCCAGCAGCTCCCTTAGATCGACGGGGAGCTCCTACAATGAGCAGTTCTTC. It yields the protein CASSSLRSTGSSYNEQFF.

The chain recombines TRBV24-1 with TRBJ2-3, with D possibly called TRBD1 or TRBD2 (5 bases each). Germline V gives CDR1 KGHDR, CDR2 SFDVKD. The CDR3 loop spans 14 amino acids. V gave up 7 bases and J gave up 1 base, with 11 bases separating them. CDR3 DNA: TGTGCCACCAGGGGGCGAGCGGGCACAGATACGCAGTATTTT. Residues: CATRGRAGTDTQYF.

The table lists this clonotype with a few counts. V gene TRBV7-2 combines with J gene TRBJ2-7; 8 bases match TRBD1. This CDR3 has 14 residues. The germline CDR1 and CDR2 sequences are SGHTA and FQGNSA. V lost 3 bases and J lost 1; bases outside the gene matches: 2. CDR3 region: CASSLDRESYEQYF. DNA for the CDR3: TGTGCCAGCAGCTTGGACAGGGAGTCCTACGAGCAGTACTTC.

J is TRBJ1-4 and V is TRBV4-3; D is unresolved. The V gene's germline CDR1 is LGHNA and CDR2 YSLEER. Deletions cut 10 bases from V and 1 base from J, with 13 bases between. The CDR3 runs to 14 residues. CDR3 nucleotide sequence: TGCGCCATCAACCCCCCCCTAACTAATGAAAAACTGTTTTTT. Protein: CAINPPLTNEKLFF.

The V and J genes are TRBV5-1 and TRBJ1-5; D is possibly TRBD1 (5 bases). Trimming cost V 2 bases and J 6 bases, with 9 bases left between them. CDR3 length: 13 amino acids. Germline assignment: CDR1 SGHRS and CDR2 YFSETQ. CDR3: CASSLTGPQPQHF. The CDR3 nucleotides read TGCGCCAGCAGCTTAACGGGACCTCAGCCCCAGCATTTT.

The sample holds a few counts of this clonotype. CDR3: CASSLGQKYEQYF. The DNA of the CDR3 is TGTGCCAGCAGCTTAGGACAGAAGTACGAGCAGTACTTC. The chain couples TRBV7-6 to TRBJ2-7, with TRBD1 as a possible D gene (5 bases). This CDR3 has 13 residues. Trimming shortened V by 1 base and J by 4 bases, and 8 bases separated the two germline ends. CDR1 and CDR2 (germline): SGHVS, FNYEAQ.

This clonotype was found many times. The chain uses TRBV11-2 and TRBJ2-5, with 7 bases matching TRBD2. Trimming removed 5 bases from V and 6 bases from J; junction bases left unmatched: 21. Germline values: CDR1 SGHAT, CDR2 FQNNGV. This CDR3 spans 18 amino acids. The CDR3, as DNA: TGTGCCAGCAGCCAGGCGGCTCAACTAGCGCAACAAGGAAAGACCCAGTACTTC. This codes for CASSQAAQLAQQGKTQYF.

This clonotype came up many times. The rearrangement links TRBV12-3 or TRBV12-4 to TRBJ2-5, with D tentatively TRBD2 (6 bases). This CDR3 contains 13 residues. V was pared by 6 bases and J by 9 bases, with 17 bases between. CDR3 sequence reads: CASRIESWGAQYF. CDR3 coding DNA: TGTGCCAGCAGGATAGAAAGCTGGGGGGCCCAGTACTTC.

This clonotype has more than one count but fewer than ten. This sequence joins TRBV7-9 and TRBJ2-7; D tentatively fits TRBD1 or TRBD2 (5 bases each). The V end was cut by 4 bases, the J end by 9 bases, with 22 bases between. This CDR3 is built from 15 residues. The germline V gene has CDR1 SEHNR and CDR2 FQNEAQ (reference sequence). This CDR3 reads CASSSYRDPNAGQYF. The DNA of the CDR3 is TGTGCCAGCAGCTCTTATCGGGACCCCAACGCTGGGCAGTACTTC.

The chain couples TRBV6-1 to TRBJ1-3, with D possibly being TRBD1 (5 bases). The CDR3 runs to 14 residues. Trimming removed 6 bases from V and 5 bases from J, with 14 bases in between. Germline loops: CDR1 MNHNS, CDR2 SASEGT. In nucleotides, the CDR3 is TGTGCCAGCAGACCTACAGGAGGAAGAAACACCATATATTTT. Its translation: CASRPTGGRNTIYF.

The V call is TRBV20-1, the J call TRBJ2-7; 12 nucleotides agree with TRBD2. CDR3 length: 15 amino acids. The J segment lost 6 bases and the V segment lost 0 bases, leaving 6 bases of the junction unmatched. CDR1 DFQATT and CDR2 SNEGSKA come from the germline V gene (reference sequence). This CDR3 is CSARESSGRAAEQYF. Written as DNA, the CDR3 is TGCAGTGCTAGAGAGTCTAGCGGGAGGGCGGCCGAGCAGTACTTC.

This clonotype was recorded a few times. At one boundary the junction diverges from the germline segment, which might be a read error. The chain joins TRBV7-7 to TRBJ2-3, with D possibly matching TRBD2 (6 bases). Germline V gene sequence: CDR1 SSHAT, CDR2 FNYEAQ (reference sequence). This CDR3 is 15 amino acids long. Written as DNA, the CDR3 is TGTGCTAGCAGCCCGGGACTTTTGGACACAGATACGCAGTATTTT. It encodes CASSPGLLDTDTQYF.

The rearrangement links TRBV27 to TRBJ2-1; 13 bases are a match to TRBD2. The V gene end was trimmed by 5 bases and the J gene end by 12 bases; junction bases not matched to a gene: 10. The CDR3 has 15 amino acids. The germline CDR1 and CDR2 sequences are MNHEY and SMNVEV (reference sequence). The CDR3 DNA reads TGTGCCAGCAGTACGGGACTAGCGGGGTTTAAAGGGCAGTTCTTC. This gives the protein CASSTGLAGFKGQFF.

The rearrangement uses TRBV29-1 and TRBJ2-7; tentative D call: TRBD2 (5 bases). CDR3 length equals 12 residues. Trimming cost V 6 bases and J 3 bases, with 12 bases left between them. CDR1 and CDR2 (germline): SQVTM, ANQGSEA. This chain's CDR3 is CSVDDGDYEQYF. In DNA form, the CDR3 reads TGCAGCGTCGACGACGGGGACTACGAGCAGTACTTC.